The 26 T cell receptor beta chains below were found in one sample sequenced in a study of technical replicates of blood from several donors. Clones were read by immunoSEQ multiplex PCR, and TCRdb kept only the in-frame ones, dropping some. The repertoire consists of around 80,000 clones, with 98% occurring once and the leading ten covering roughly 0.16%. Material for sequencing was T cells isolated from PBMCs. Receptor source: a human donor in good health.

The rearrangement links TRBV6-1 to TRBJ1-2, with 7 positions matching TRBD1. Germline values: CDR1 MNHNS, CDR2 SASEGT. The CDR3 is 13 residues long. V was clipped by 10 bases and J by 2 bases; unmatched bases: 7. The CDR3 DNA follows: TGTGCCACGTCCGCACAGGGGAACTATGGCTACACCTTC. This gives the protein CATSAQGNYGYTF.

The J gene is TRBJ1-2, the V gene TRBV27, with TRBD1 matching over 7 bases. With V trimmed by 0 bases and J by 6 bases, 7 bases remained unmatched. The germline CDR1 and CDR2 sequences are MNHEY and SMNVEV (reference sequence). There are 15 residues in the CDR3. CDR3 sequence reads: CASSLSMSGGDGYTF. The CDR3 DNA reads TGTGCCAGCAGTTTATCGATGTCAGGGGGAGATGGCTACACCTTC.

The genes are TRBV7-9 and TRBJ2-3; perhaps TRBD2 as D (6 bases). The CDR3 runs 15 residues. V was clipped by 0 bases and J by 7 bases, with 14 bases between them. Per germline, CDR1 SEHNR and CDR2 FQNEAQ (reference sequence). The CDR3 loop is CASSLAGRGVYTQYF. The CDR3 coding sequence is TGTGCCAGCAGCTTAGCCGGGAGAGGTGTGTATACGCAGTATTTT.

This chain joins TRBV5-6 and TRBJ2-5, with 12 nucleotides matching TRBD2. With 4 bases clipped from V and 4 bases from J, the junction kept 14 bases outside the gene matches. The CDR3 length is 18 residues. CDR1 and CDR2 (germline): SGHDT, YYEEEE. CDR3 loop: CASSPRVLLAGGGETQYF. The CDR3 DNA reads TGTGCCAGCAGCCCCAGAGTACTCCTAGCGGGGGGGGGAGAGACCCAGTACTTC.

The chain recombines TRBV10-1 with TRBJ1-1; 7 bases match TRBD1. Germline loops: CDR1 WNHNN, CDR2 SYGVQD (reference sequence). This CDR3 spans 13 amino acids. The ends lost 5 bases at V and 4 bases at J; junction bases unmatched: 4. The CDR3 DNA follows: TGCGCCAGCAGTCAGACAGGGAGCACTGAAGCTTTCTTT. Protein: CASSQTGSTEAFF.

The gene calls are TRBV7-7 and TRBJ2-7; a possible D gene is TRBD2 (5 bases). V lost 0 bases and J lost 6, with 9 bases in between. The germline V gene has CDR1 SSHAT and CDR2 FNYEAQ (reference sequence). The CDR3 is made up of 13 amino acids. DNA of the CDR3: TGTGCCAGCAGCTTAGCGCGAGGAGGCGAGCAGTACTTC. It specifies CASSLARGGEQYF.

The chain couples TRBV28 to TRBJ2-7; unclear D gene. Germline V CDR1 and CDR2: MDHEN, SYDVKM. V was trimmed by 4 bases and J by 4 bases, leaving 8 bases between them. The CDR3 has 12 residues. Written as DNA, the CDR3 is TGTGCCAGCAGTTCCGTACATTACGAGCAGTACTTC. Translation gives CASSSVHYEQYF. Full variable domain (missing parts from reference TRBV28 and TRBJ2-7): DVKVTQSSRYLVKRTGEKVFLECVQDMDHENMFWYRQDPGLGLRLIYFSYDVKMKEKGDIPEGYSVSREKKERFSLILESASTNQTSMYLCASSSVHYEQYFGPGTRLTVT.

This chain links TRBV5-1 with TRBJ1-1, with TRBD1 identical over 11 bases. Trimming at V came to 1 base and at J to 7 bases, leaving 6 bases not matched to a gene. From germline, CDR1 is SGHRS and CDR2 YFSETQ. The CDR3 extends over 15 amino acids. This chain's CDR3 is CASSLTGQGAGEAFF. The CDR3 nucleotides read TGCGCCAGCAGCTTGACAGGACAGGGGGCCGGTGAAGCTTTCTTT.

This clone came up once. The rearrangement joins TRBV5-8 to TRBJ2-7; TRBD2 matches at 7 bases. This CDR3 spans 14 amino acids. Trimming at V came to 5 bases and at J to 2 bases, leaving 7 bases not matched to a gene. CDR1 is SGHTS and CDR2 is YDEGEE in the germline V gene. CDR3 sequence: CASRERLAPYEQYF. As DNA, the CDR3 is TGTGCCAGCAGGGAGCGACTAGCACCCTACGAGCAGTACTTC.

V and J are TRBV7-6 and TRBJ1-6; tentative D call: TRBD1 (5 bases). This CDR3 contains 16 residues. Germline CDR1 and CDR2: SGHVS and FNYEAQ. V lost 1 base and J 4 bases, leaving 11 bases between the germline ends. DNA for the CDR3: TGTGCCAGCAGCTTAGAGGACACGGCTTATAATTCACCCCTCCACTTT. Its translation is CASSLEDTAYNSPLHF.

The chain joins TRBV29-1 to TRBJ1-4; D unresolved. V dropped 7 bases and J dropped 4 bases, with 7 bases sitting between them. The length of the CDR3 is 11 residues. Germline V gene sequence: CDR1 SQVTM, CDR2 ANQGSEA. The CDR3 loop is CSARNNEKLFF. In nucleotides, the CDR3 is TGCAGCGCGCGAAATAATGAAAAACTGTTTTTT.

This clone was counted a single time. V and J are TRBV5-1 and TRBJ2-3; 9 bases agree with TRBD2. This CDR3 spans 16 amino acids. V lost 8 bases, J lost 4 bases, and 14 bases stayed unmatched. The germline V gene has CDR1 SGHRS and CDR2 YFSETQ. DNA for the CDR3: TGCGCCAGTTACCGCGAACTAGCGGGCAGGGCAGATACGCAGTATTTT. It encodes CASYRELAGRADTQYF. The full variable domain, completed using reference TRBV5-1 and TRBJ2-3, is KAGVTQTPRYLIKTRGQQVTLSCSPISGHRSVSWYQQTPGQGLQFLFEYFSETQRNKGNFPGRFSGRQFSNSRSEMNVSTLELGDSALYLCASYRELAGRADTQYFGPGTRLTVL.

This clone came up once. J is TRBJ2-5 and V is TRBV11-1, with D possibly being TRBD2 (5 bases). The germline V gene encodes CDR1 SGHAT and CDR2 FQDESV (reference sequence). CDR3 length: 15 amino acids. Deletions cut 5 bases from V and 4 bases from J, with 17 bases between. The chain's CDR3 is CASSLSVGPGETQYF. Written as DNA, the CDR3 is TGTGCCAGCAGCCTTAGCGTTGGCCCGGGAGAGACCCAGTACTTC.

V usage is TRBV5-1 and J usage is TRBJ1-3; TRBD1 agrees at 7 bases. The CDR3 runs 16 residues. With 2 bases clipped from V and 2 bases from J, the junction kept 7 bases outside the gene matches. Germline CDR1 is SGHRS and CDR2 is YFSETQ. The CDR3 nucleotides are TGCGCCAGCAGCTTCGCCGGGACAGCAGCTGGAAACACCATATATTTT. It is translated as CASSFAGTAAGNTIYF.

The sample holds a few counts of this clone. CDR3 sequence (DNA): TGCGCCAGCAGCTTGGACAGCCCGAATACGCAGTATTTT. As protein: CASSLDSPNTQYF. The chain employs TRBV5-1 and TRBJ2-3; D remains ambiguous. With 0 bases removed from V and 7 bases from J, the gap between germline ends came to 9 bases. Germline-derived CDR1 and CDR2 are SGHRS and YFSETQ. The CDR3 spans 13 residues.

The CDR3 DNA follows: TGTGCCAGCAGCTCCGCCGGGACAGCGAACACTGAAGCTTTCTTT. It is translated as CASSSAGTANTEAFF. This chain uses TRBV7-2 with TRBJ1-1, with 7 nucleotides matching TRBD1. There are 15 residues in the CDR3. The germline V gene has CDR1 SGHTA and CDR2 FQGNSA. J was trimmed by 1 base and V by 4 bases; bases with no gene match: 6. Variable domain in full (rest from reference TRBV7-2 and TRBJ1-1): GAGVSQSPSNKVTEKGKDVELRCDPISGHTALYWYRQSLGQGLEFLIYFQGNSAPDKSGLPSDRFSAERTGGSVSTLTIQRTQQEDSAVYLCASSSAGTANTEAFFGQGTRLTVV.

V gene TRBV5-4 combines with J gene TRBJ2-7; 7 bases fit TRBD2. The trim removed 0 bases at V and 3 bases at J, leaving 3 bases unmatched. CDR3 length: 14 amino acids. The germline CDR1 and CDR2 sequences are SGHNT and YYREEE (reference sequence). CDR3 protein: CASSLAGGGYEQYF. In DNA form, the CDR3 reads TGTGCCAGCAGCTTGGCAGGCGGGGGCTACGAGCAGTACTTC.

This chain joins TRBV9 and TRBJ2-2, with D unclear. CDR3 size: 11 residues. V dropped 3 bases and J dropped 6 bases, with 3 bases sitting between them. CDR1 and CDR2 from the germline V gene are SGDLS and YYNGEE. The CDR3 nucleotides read TGTGCCAGCAGCGGGCCCGGGGAGCTGTTTTTT. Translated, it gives CASSGPGELFF. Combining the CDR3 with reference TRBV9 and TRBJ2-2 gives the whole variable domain DSGVTQTPKHLITATGQRVTLRCSPRSGDLSVYWYQQSLDQGLQFLIQYYNGEERAKGNILERFSAQQFPDLHSELNLSSLELGDSALYFCASSGPGELFFGEGSRLTVL.

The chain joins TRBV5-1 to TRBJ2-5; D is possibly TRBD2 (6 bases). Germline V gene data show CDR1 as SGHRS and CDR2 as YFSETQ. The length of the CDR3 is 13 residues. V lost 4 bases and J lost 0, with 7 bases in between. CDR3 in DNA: TGCGCCAGCAGCGGCGGGAACCAAGAGACCCAGTACTTC. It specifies CASSGGNQETQYF.

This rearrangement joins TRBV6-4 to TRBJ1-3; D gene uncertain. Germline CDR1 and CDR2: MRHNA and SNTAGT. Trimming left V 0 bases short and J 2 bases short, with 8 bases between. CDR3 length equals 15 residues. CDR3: CASSDSTDPGNTIYF. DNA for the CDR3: TGTGCCAGCAGTGACTCCACTGATCCTGGAAACACCATATATTTT.

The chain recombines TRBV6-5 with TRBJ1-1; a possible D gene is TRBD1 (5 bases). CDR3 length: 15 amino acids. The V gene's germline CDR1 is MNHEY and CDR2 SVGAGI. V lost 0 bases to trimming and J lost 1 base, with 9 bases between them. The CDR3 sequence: CASSYSLGGNTEAFF. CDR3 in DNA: TGTGCCAGCAGTTACTCGCTGGGGGGGAACACTGAAGCTTTCTTT.

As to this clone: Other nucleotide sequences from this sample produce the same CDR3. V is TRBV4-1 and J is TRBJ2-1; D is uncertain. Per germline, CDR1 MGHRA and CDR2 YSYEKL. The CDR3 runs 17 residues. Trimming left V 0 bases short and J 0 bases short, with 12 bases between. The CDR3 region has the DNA TGCGCCAGCAGCCAAGATCGCGCTAGGAGCTCCTACAATGAGCAGTTCTTC. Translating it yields CASSQDRARSSYNEQFF.

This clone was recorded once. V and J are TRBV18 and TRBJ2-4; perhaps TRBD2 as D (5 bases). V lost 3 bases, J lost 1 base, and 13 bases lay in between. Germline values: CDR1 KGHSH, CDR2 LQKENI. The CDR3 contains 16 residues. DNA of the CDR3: TGTGCCAGCTCACCCCAAAATAGCGTGGCCAAAAACATTCAGTACTTC. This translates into CASSPQNSVAKNIQYF.

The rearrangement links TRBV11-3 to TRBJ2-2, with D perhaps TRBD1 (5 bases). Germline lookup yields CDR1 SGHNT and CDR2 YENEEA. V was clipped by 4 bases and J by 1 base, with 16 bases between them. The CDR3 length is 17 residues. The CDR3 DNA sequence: TGTGCCAGCAGCTGGATGGAAGACAGTTTGAACACCGGGGAGCTGTTTTTT. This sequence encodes CASSWMEDSLNTGELFF.

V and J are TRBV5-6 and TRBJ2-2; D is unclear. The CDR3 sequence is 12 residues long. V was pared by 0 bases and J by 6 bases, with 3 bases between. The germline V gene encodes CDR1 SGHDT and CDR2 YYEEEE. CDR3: CASSLVSGELFF. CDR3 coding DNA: TGTGCCAGCAGCTTGGTCTCCGGGGAGCTGTTTTTT.

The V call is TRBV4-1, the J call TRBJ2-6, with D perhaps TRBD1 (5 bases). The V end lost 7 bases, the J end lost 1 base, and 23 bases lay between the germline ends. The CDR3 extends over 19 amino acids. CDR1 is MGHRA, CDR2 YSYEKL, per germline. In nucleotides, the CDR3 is TGCGCCAGCACTTCAAACTGGGCAGGGCGGATTTCTGGGGCCAACGTCCTGACTTTC. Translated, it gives CASTSNWAGRISGANVLTF.